This T cell receptor (beta chain) was retrieved from a study of blood T cell repertoires in COVID-19. Study context: Sources were T cells, B-cell-depleted T cells, or PBMCs; the material itself was cDNA or gDNA.

The CDR3 has 14 residues. The V gene lost 0 bases and the J gene lost 7 bases, with 11 bases spanning the gap. Germline-derived CDR1 and CDR2 are SGHTS and YDEGEE. Sequenced by immunoSEQ multiplex PCR; TCRdb stores in-frame clones only, minus some. The sample comprises about 74,000 clones, 90% of which are singletons, and roughly a tenth rests with the top ten. The sequence was obtained from a human donor in a cohort sampled during active COVID-19. V is TRBV5-8 and J is TRBJ1-5; D remains unclear. Sequenced: peripheral blood. The DNA for the CDR3 is TGTGCCAGCAGCTTGGAGCGGTCTATGCAGCCCCAGCATTTT. Amino acids: CASSLERSMQPQHF.